The 27 T cell receptor beta chains given below trace back to one sample, sequenced in a study of radiation and T cells in renal cell carcinoma. Documented time point: baseline pretreatment blood. The treatment here: 15 Gy SBRT to primary tumor, nephrectomy 4 weeks later. The protocol was immunoSEQ multiplex PCR, while the TCRdb copy is restricted to in-frame clones and leaves out a portion. The profile shows about 49,000 clones, around 83% of them singletons. This specimen was blood, taken from a patient whose treatment included radiotherapy and nephrectomy. The receptors were gathered from an older woman with renal cell carcinoma.

This clone was seen only once. Written as DNA, the CDR3 is TGTGCCATCAGTGCTAACCCGGGGCTAGCAGACAATGAGCAGTTCTTC. It is translated as CAISANPGLADNEQFF. This sequence joins TRBV10-3 and TRBJ2-1; either TRBD1 or TRBD2 may supply D (5 bases each). Deletions cut 4 bases from V and 5 bases from J, with 18 bases between. This CDR3 has 16 amino acids. Germline V gives CDR1 ENHRY, CDR2 SYGVKD.

This clone appeared a few times. This sequence joins TRBV2 and TRBJ2-2; 12 bases fit TRBD1. Germline trimming cut 6 bases from V and 6 bases from J; bases unmatched to any gene: 2. Germline V gene sequence: CDR1 SNHLY, CDR2 FYNNEI. This CDR3 spans 14 amino acids. This chain's CDR3 is CASRGQGAAGELFF. Here the CDR3 DNA reads TGTGCCAGCAGGGGACAGGGGGCGGCCGGGGAGCTGTTTTTT.

This chain uses TRBV10-3 with TRBJ1-1; D is perhaps TRBD1 (6 bases). From germline, CDR1 is ENHRY and CDR2 SYGVKD. The CDR3 loop spans 15 amino acids. V shed 4 bases and J shed 3 bases, with 15 bases lying between them. In DNA form, the CDR3 reads TGTGCCATCAGTGGAGGGGGAGGGGCATACACTGAAGCTTTCTTT. Protein sequence: CAISGGGGAYTEAFF.

The chain couples TRBV4-2 to TRBJ1-1, with a possible D match to TRBD1 (6 bases). Per germline, CDR1 LGHNA and CDR2 YNFKEQ. The germline V and J ends were trimmed by 0 bases and 0 bases, with 11 bases remaining between them. The CDR3 runs 16 residues. The CDR3 nucleotides are TGTGCCAGCAGCCAAGAGGGGGCGCGGGTGAACACTGAAGCTTTCTTT. Protein: CASSQEGARVNTEAFF.

This clone was seen only a few times. This chain uses TRBV5-6 with TRBJ2-1; the D gene is possibly TRBD1 (6 bases). Trimming left V 0 bases short and J 6 bases short, with 13 bases between. This CDR3 is built from 15 residues. The germline gives CDR1 SGHDT, CDR2 YYEEEE. Written as DNA, the CDR3 is TGTGCCAGCAGCTTGGATCCGACAGGTCTCAATGAGCAGTTCTTC. It specifies CASSLDPTGLNEQFF.

The genes are TRBV9 and TRBJ2-3; TRBD2 matches 7 bases. V was clipped by 0 bases and J by 6 bases; unmatched bases: 10. The CDR3 is made up of 16 amino acids. Germline CDR1 SGDLS, CDR2 YYNGEE. CDR3 sequence (DNA): TGTGCCAGCAGCGTAGGGCGTAGCGGGTGGGTGGATACGCAGTATTTT. Translation gives CASSVGRSGWVDTQYF.

CDR3 region: CASSLYRHEQYF. The CDR3 region has the DNA TGTGCCAGCAGCCTATACCGCCACGAGCAGTACTTC. The chain links TRBV7-8 to TRBJ2-7; D call uncertain. Germline CDR1 is SGHVS and CDR2 is FQNEAQ. V dropped 5 bases and J dropped 5 bases, with 10 bases sitting between them. The CDR3 consists of 12 residues.

The rearrangement uses TRBV30 and TRBJ2-3; 12 bases align to TRBD2. This CDR3 is 16 amino acids long. Trimming cost V 1 base and J 4 bases; bases outside gene matches: 6. Per the germline V gene, CDR1 is GTSNPN and CDR2 is SVGIG (reference sequence). The CDR3 loop is CAWSGGLAGFADTQYF. In DNA form, the CDR3 reads TGTGCCTGGAGTGGAGGACTAGCGGGATTCGCAGATACGCAGTATTTT.

The rearrangement joins TRBV18 to TRBJ2-6, with 12 positions matching TRBD1. Germline V gives CDR1 KGHSH, CDR2 LQKENI. The CDR3 runs 19 residues. The J segment lost 2 bases and the V segment lost 2 bases, leaving 7 bases of the junction unmatched. The CDR3 spells CASSPRLGTGGAGANVLTF. CDR3 coding DNA: TGTGCCAGCTCACCAAGATTAGGGACAGGGGGCGCTGGGGCCAACGTCCTGACTTTC.

This clone was observed a few times. The genes are TRBV7-9 and TRBJ2-5; the D gene is possibly TRBD1 (6 bases). Deletions cut 0 bases from V and 2 bases from J, with 13 bases between. There are 16 residues in the CDR3. From germline, CDR1 is SEHNR and CDR2 FQNEAQ (reference sequence). The CDR3, as DNA: TGTGCCAGCAGCTTAGCGCTCACAGGGCAGCAAGAGACCCAGTACTTC. Translating it yields CASSLALTGQQETQYF.

This chain connects TRBV6-1 to TRBJ1-3, with D perhaps TRBD1 (5 bases). The V end lost 2 bases, the J end lost 4 bases, and 15 bases lay between the germline ends. The CDR3 extends over 16 amino acids. Per germline, CDR1 MNHNS and CDR2 SASEGT. The CDR3 loop is CASSETPVRGGNTIYF. Written as DNA, the CDR3 is TGTGCCAGCAGTGAAACCCCAGTTCGGGGGGGAAACACCATATATTTT.

V and J are TRBV19 and TRBJ2-2; D not certain. The germline V gene encodes CDR1 LNHDA and CDR2 SQIVND (reference sequence). The CDR3 loop spans 17 amino acids. V lost 3 bases and J 4 bases, leaving 18 bases between the germline ends. The CDR3 DNA reads as TGTGCCAGTAGTATTGGCAACGCCGGCGGCGGCACCGGGGAGCTGTTTTTT. Its protein product is CASSIGNAGGGTGELFF.

The V call is TRBV30, the J call TRBJ1-1; D uncertain. This CDR3 comprises 11 residues. Germline V gene sequence: CDR1 GTSNPN, CDR2 SVGIG (reference sequence). V was pared by 3 bases and J by 7 bases, with 9 bases between. CDR3 DNA sequence: TGTGCCTGGAGCGACCAGATTGAAGCTTTCTTT. Translated, it gives CAWSDQIEAFF.

This clone was counted once. The V call is TRBV4-1, the J call TRBJ2-7, with 8 nucleotides matching TRBD1. CDR1 and CDR2 from the germline V gene are MGHRA and YSYEKL. The trim removed 4 bases at V and 0 bases at J, leaving 8 bases unmatched. The CDR3 totals 16 residues. The CDR3 nucleotides read TGCGCCAGCAGCCCCTCGACAGGGGAGGTCTCCTACGAGCAGTACTTC. Its protein product is CASSPSTGEVSYEQYF.

The gene calls are TRBV21-1 and TRBJ1-2. TRBV21-1 is noted as a pseudogene. This CDR3 spans 11 amino acids. The CDR3 sequence: CASSTSDGYTF. Written as DNA, the CDR3 is TGTGCCAGCAGCACCTCTGACGGCTACACCTTC.

The chain links TRBV30 to TRBJ2-2, with D uncertain. The CDR3 sequence is 11 residues long. Trimming shortened V by 2 bases and J by 7 bases, and 5 bases separated the two germline ends. The V gene's germline CDR1 is GTSNPN and CDR2 SVGIG (reference sequence). The CDR3 loop is CAWSWVGELFF. The CDR3 coding sequence is TGTGCCTGGAGTTGGGTCGGGGAGCTGTTTTTT.

The rearrangement links TRBV2 to TRBJ2-1; 9 bases map to TRBD2. This CDR3 has 16 residues. The germline V gene has CDR1 SNHLY and CDR2 FYNNEI. V was pared by 1 base and J by 6 bases, with 7 bases of the junction left unmatched. Here the CDR3 reads CASSEEGRGGFNEQFF. The CDR3 DNA sequence: TGTGCCAGCAGTGAAGAAGGGCGGGGGGGTTTCAATGAGCAGTTCTTC.

With respect to this clone: Mismatch with germline at one junction end may stem from a read error. The chain carries TRBV29-1 and TRBJ2-5; perhaps D is TRBD1 or TRBD2 (5 bases each). This CDR3 spans 15 amino acids. Germline loops: CDR1 SQVTM, CDR2 ANQGSEA. For the CDR3, the DNA is TGCAGCGTCGAAGGGACGGCCCTCTCTGGGGAGACCCAGTACTTC. Translation: CSVEGTALSGETQYF.

J is TRBJ1-1 and V is TRBV19, with unresolved D. The CDR3 sequence is 13 residues long. The germline V and J ends were trimmed by 3 bases and 6 bases, with 11 bases remaining between them. Germline lookup yields CDR1 LNHDA and CDR2 SQIVND (reference sequence). In nucleotides, the CDR3 is TGTGCCAGTAGTATCTTAGGACGACCTGAAGCTTTCTTT. It is translated as CASSILGRPEAFF.

The V gene is TRBV6-4, the J gene TRBJ1-5; no reliable D call. The CDR3 is 17 amino acids. V was trimmed by 2 bases and J by 0 bases, leaving 14 bases between them. CDR1 and CDR2 from the germline V gene are MRHNA and SNTAGT. The CDR3 region has the DNA TGTGCCAGCAGTGACGCCCCGGCCCAATATAGCAATCAGCCCCAGCATTTT. It is translated as CASSDAPAQYSNQPQHF.

This rearrangement joins TRBV6-5 to TRBJ2-4; no clear D. Between the trimmed V and J ends, which lost 8 bases and 2 bases, there was a span of 7 bases. The germline CDR1 and CDR2 sequences are MNHEY and SVGAGI. CDR3 length: 12 residues. This chain's CDR3 is CASGVPKNIQYF. CDR3 DNA sequence: TGTGCCAGCGGCGTCCCCAAAAACATTCAGTACTTC.

The chain couples TRBV7-2 to TRBJ2-2; D possibly matches TRBD1 or TRBD2 (5 bases each). Germline V gene sequence: CDR1 SGHTA, CDR2 FQGNSA. Trimming removed 0 bases from V and 6 bases from J, with 14 bases in between. This CDR3 is built from 16 residues. The CDR3 here is CASSLARGARPGELFF. The DNA for the CDR3 is TGTGCCAGCAGCTTAGCAAGAGGGGCGAGACCCGGGGAGCTGTTTTTT.

This chain links TRBV21-1 with TRBJ2-5; TRBD2, the D gene given by the table, was not confirmed from the DNA. TRBV21-1 is deemed a pseudogene. The CDR3 contains 15 residues. The CDR3: CASSNYSGRRETQYF. CDR3 sequence (DNA): TGTGCCAGCAGCAATTATAGCGGGAGGCGAGAGACCCAGTACTTC.

The J gene is TRBJ1-1, the V gene TRBV6-6; no definite D call. Germline V CDR1 and CDR2: MNHNY, SVGAGI (reference sequence). Trimming removed 5 bases at V and 2 bases at J, with 9 bases between. This CDR3 is 13 amino acids long. CDR3 DNA: TGTGCCAGCAGTGGGGAGGGAAACACTGAAGCTTTCTTT. Amino acid sequence: CASSGEGNTEAFF.

The rearrangement joins TRBV27 to TRBJ2-7; D could derive from TRBD1 or TRBD2 (5 bases each). The CDR3 has 15 amino acids. In germline, CDR1 is MNHEY, CDR2 SMNVEV (reference sequence). The V end was cut by 6 bases, the J end by 3 bases, with 18 bases between. The CDR3 here is CASSASRGAIYEQYF. CDR3 DNA: TGTGCCAGCAGCGCTTCTCGGGGCGCCATCTACGAGCAGTACTTC.

The chain combines TRBV19 with TRBJ2-5; tentative D call: TRBD2 (5 bases). This CDR3 contains 15 residues. CDR1 and CDR2 (germline): LNHDA, SQIVND (reference sequence). V gave up 0 bases and J gave up 5 bases, with 13 bases separating them. This CDR3 reads CASSIDSGPGETQYF. As DNA, the CDR3 is TGTGCCAGTAGTATAGATTCCGGGCCGGGGGAGACCCAGTACTTC. Using reference TRBV19 and TRBJ2-5 for the parts outside the CDR3, the full variable domain is DGGITQSPKYLFRKEGQNVTLSCEQNLNHDAMYWYRQDPGQGLRLIYYSQIVNDFQKGDIAEGYSVSREKKESFPLTVTSAQKNPTAFYLCASSIDSGPGETQYFGPGTRLLVL.

This clone was detected a few times. The J gene is TRBJ2-7, the V gene TRBV15; unclear D gene. V lost 0 bases to trimming and J lost 6 bases, with 9 bases between them. CDR3 length equals 13 residues. Germline-derived CDR1 and CDR2 are LNHNV and YYDKDF (reference sequence). CDR3 protein: CATSRESWSEQYF. The DNA for the CDR3 is TGTGCCACCAGCAGAGAGAGTTGGTCCGAGCAGTACTTC.